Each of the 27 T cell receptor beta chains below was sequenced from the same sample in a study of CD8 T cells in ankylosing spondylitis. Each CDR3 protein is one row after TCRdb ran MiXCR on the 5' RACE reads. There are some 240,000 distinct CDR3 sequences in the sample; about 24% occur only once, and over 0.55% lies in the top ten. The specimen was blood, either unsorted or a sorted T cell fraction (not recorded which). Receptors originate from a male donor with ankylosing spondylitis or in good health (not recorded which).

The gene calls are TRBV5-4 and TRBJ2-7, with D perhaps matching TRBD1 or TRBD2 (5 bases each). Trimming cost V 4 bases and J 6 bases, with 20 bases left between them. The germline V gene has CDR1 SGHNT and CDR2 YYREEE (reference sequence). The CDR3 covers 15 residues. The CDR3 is CASSVNRDPWGEQYF. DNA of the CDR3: TGTGCCAGCAGCGTCAACCGGGACCCTTGGGGCGAGCAGTACTTC.

In nucleotides, the CDR3 is TGCGCCAGCAGCTTAGGGACAGGGAGGATTACTCGGTCCTACGAGCAGTACTTC. Amino acid sequence: CASSLGTGRITRSYEQYF. The chain joins TRBV5-1 to TRBJ2-7, with 9 bases identical to TRBD1. The CDR3 spans 18 residues. With V trimmed by 2 bases and J by 1 base, 13 bases remained unmatched. The V gene's germline CDR1 is SGHRS and CDR2 YFSETQ. Together with reference TRBV5-1 and TRBJ2-7, the CDR3 gives the full variable domain: KAGVTQTPRYLIKTRGQQVTLSCSPISGHRSVSWYQQTPGQGLQFLFEYFSETQRNKGNFPGRFSGRQFSNSRSEMNVSTLELGDSALYLCASSLGTGRITRSYEQYFGPGTRLTVT.

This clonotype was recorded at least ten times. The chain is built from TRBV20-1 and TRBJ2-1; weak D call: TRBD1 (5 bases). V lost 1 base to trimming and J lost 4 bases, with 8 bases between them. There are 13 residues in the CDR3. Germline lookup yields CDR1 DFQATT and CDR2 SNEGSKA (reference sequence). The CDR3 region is CSARVDTYNEQFF. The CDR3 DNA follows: TGCAGTGCTAGAGTGGACACTTACAATGAGCAGTTCTTC.

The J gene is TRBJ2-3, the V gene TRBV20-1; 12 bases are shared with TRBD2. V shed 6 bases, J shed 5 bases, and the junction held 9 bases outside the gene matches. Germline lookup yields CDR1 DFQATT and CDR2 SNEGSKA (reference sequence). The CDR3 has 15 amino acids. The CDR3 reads CSAHLTSGGLDTQYF. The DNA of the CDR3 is TGCAGTGCCCACCTGACTAGCGGGGGACTAGATACGCAGTATTTT.

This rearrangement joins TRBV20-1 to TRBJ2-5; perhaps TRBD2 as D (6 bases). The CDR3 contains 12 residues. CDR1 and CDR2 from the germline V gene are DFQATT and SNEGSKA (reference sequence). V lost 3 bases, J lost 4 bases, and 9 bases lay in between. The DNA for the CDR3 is TGCAGTGCTAGGGGTAGCGGAGAGACCCAGTACTTC. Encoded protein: CSARGSGETQYF.

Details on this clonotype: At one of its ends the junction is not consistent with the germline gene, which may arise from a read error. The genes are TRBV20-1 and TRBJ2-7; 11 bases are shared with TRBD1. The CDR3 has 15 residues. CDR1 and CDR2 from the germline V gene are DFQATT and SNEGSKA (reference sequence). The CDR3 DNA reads TGCATTGCTAGAGATCAAGGACAGGGGGCGGGGGAGCAGTACTTC. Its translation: CIARDQGQGAGEQYF.

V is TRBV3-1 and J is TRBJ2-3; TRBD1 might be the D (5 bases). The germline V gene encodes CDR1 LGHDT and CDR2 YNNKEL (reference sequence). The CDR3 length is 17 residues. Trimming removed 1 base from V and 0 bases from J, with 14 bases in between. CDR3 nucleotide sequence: TGTGCCAGCAGCCAAGGCTCCCGGAGACAGAGCACAGATACGCAGTATTTT. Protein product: CASSQGSRRQSTDTQYF.

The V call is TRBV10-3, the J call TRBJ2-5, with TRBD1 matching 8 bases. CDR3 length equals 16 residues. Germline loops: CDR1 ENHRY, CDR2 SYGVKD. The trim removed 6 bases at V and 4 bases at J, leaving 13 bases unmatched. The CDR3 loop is CAIRKTNSGTGETQYF. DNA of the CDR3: TGTGCCATCAGAAAGACCAATTCCGGGACAGGAGAGACCCAGTACTTC.

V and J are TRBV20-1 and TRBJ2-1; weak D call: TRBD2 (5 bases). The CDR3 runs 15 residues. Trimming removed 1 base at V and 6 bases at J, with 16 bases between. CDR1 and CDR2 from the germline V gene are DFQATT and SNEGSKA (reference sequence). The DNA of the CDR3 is TGCAGTGCTAGAGCGGACTGGTTGGTGGGCAATGAGCAGTTCTTC. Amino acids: CSARADWLVGNEQFF.

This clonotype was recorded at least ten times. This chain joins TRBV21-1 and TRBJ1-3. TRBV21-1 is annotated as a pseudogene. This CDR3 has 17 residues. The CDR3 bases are TGTGCCAGCAGCAAAGAAGATGACACAACCTCTGGAAACACCATATATTTT. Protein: CASSKEDDTTSGNTIYF.

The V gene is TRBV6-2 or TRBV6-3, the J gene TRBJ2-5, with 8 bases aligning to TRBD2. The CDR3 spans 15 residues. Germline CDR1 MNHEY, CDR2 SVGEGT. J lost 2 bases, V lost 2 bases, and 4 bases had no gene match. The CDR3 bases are TGTGCCAGCAGTTACCGGCCTAGCGGGCAAGAGACCCAGTACTTC. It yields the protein CASSYRPSGQETQYF.

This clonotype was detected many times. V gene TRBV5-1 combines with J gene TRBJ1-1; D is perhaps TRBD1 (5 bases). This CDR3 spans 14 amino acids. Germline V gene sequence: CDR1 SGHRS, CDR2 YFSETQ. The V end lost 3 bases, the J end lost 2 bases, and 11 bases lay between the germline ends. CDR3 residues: CASSWAGANTEAFF. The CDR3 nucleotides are TGCGCCAGCAGCTGGGCCGGGGCCAACACTGAAGCTTTCTTT.

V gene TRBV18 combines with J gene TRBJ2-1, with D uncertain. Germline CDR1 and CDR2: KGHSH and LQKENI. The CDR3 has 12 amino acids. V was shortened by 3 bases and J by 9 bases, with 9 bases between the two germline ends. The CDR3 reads CASSPRWGEQFF. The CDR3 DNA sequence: TGTGCCAGCTCACCCCGGTGGGGTGAGCAGTTCTTC.

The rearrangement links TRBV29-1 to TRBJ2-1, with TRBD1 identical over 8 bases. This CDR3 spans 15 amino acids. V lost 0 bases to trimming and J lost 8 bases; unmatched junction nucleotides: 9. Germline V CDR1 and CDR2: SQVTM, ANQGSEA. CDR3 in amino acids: CSVEDPQGARYEQFF. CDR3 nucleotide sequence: TGCAGCGTTGAAGATCCCCAGGGGGCGAGGTATGAGCAGTTCTTC.

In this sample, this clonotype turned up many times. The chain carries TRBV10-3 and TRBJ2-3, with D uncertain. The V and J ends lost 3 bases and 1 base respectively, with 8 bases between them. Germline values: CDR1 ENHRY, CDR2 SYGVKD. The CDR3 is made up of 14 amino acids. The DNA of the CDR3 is TGTGCCATCAGTGAAGAGCGACGCACAGATACGCAGTATTTT. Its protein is CAISEERRTDTQYF.

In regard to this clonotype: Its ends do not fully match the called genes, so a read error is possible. CDR3 region: CVSTRDRISPLHF. CDR3 nucleotide sequence: TGTGTCAGCACCCGGGACAGGATTTCACCCCTCCACTTT. The chain employs TRBV6-1 and TRBJ1-6; 8 bases align to TRBD1. Germline V CDR1 and CDR2: MNHNS, SASEGT. The CDR3 consists of 13 residues.

CDR3 sequence reads: CSASGAALYNEQFF. As DNA, the CDR3 is TGCAGTGCTAGCGGCGCGGCCCTATACAATGAGCAGTTCTTC. The V gene is TRBV20-1, the J gene TRBJ2-1; D call uncertain. V gave up 3 bases and J gave up 4 bases, with 13 bases separating them. CDR1 DFQATT and CDR2 SNEGSKA come from the germline V gene (reference sequence). The length of the CDR3 is 14 residues.

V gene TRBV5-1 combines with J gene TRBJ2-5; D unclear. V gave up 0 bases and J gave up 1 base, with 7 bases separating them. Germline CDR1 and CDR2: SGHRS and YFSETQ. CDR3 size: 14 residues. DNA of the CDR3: TGCGCCAGCAGCTTGGGGGCAGGCCAAGAGACCCAGTACTTC. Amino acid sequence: CASSLGAGQETQYF.

Written as DNA, the CDR3 is TGTGCCAGCACCGGGACCGGTTACTACGAGCAGTACTTC. As protein: CASTGTGYYEQYF. The chain links TRBV12-3 or TRBV12-4 to TRBJ2-7; D possibly matches TRBD1 or TRBD2 (5 bases each). The CDR3 runs 13 residues. V was shortened by 7 bases and J by 3 bases, with 13 bases between the two germline ends.

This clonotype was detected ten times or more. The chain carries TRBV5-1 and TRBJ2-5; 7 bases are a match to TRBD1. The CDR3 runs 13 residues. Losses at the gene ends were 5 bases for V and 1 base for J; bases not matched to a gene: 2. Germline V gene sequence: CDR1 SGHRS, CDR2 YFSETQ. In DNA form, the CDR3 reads TGCGCCAGCAGGTGGGACAGCCAAGAGACCCAGTACTTC. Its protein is CASRWDSQETQYF.

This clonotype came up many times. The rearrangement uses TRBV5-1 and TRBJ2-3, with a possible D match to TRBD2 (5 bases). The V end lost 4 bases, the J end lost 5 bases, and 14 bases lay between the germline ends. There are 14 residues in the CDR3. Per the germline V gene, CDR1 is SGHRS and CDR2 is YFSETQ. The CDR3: CASSTRTGLDTQYF. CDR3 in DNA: TGCGCCAGCAGCACCAGAACGGGGTTAGATACGCAGTATTTT.

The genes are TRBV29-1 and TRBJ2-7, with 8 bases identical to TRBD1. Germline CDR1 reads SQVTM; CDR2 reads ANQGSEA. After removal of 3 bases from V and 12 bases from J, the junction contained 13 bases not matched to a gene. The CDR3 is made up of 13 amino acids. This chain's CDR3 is CSVEDRASPGMYF. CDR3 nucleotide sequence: TGCAGCGTTGAGGACAGGGCAAGCCCTGGGATGTACTTC.

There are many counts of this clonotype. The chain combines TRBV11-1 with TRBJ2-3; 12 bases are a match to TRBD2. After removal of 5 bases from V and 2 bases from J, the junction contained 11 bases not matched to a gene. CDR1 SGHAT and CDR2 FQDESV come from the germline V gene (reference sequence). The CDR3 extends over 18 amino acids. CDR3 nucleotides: TGTGCCAGCAGCCCACGTATACTAGCGGGGGGATTCACAGATACGCAGTATTTT. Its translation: CASSPRILAGGFTDTQYF.

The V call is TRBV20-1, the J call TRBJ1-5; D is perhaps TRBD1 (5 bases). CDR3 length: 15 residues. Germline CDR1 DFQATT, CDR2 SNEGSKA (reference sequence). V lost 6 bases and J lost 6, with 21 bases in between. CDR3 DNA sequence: TGCAGTGCCTCAACCGGACAATCCTTTAGTCAGCCCCAGCATTTT. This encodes CSASTGQSFSQPQHF.

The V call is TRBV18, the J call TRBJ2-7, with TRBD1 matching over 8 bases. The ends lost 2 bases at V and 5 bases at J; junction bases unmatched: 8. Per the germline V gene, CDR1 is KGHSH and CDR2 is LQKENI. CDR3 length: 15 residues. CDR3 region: CASSPRQGSLHEQYF. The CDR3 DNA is TGTGCCAGCTCACCAAGACAGGGGAGTCTCCACGAGCAGTACTTC. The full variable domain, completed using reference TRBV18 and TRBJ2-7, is NAGVMQNPRHLVRRRGQEARLRCSPMKGHSHVYWYRQLPEEGLKFMVYLQKENIIDESGMPKERFSAEFPKEGPSILRIQQVVRGDSAAYFCASSPRQGSLHEQYFGPGTRLTVT.

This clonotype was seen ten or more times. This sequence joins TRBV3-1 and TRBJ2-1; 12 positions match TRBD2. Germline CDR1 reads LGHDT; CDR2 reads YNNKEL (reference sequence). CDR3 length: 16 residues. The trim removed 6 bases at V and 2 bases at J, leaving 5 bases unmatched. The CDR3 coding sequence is TGTGCCAGCAGGGAACGGACTAGCGGGGCCTACAATGAGCAGTTCTTC. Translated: CASRERTSGAYNEQFF.

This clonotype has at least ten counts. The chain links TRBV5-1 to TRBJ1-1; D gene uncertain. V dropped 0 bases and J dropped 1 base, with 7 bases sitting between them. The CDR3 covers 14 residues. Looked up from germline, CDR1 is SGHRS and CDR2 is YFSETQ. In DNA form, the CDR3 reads TGCGCCAGCAGCTTGGATGGTCCGAACACTGAAGCTTTCTTT. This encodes CASSLDGPNTEAFF.